This T cell receptor (beta chain) is drawn from a study of control samples from healthy donors and cancer patients. Repertoires were generated with immunoSEQ multiplex PCR, while TCRdb's copy carries only in-frame clones and drops some. The table shows tens of thousands of clones, with 75% to 85% occurring only once. The CDR3 spans 14 residues. The germline V gene has CDR1 LGHDT and CDR2 YNNKEL (reference sequence). The V end lost 2 bases, the J end lost 4 bases, and 12 bases lay between the germline ends. This chain links TRBV3-1 (or the pseudogene TRBV3-2) with TRBJ2-7; the D is unclear. The sample was PBMCs. The sequence was obtained from a man in his sixties with head and neck cancer. CDR3 amino acids: CASSQQPLPYEQYF. CDR3 DNA sequence: TGTGCCAGCAGCCAACAACCCTTGCCTTACGAGCAGTACTTC.